Described below is a single T cell receptor (beta chain) sequence and its context. This entry is derived from a study of blood T cell repertoires in COVID-19. Study summary: COVID-19 samples from acute and convalescent phases originated in the United States, Italy and Spain. PBMCs, B-cell-depleted T cells, or T cells provided the cDNA or gDNA that made up the material.

Looked up from germline, CDR1 is SGHTA and CDR2 is FQGNSA. Losses at the gene ends were 3 bases for V and 3 bases for J; bases not matched to a gene: 7. This CDR3 contains 15 residues. In the original analysis: Estimates of nucleated cell counts were drawn from the amplification of reference gene primers. Only in-frame clones appear in the TCRdb table, and some are missing; sequencing was by immunoSEQ multiplex PCR. V and J calls and clone size are copied from that table; D and trimming were computed from the DNA. This sample carries about 50,000 clones, around 83% of them seen once, and the ten largest clones take 5.5% to 7.5%.

The source is a woman older than 75 with acute or convalescent COVID-19. The sequenced material came from peripheral blood. The V gene is TRBV7-2, the J gene TRBJ1-1, with 7 positions matching TRBD1. This CDR3 reads CASSFDGTVDTEAFF. CDR3 sequence (DNA): TGTGCCAGCAGCTTTGATGGGACAGTGGACACTGAAGCTTTCTTT.